The present T cell receptor beta chain was sequenced within a study of cytomegalovirus exposure and HLA in healthy donors. The count of this clone is one. Its antigen is still unknown. At one end the junction does not follow the germline gene, possibly because of a read error. Study-wide results and limits: Several of the most significant clusters appeared, in a later analysis, to be linked to common viral pathogens. A missense DCLRE1C variant was associated with V- and J-gene trimming of TCR beta chains in a later analysis, and an independent cohort replicated the association.

Primers: 60 Vbeta forward and 13 Jbeta reverse. This table comes from immunoSEQ multiplex PCR, and its TCRdb copy is limited to in-frame clones, with some not included. The sample contains approximately 92,000 clones, roughly 70% of which appear only once. Looked up from germline, CDR1 is SSHAT and CDR2 is FNYEAQ (reference sequence). The CDR3 is 14 amino acids. Sequencing was done on a sample of PBMCs. The receptor was isolated from a man aged 45-65 years in good health and CMV-seronegative. The chain employs TRBV7-7 and TRBJ2-7; the match to TRBD2 covers 8 bases. The CDR3: CASSPSGGNGEQYF. The CDR3 DNA follows: TGTGCTAGCAGCCCGAGCGGGGGCAATGGCGAGCAGTACTTC.